The 13 T cell receptor beta chains given below trace back to one sample, sequenced in a study of OX40 agonist ivuxolimab in advanced cancers. Libraries were prepared through the immunoSEQ multiplex PCR assay. Sourced from immuneACCESS, this table was stored by TCRdb with only in-frame sequences that have V and J called. A share of the clones is absent; for the studies checked, an unresolved V gene accounts for under half, and the remainder has no known explanation. The sample table shows approximately 97,000 clones, and 80% to 90% are seen once. Over 4.5% of the sample is in the top ten clones. The sample was CD4+ or CD8+ T cells sorted from blood, taken in a trial of the OX40 agonist ivuxolimab. These receptors were obtained from an adult with an advanced solid tumor such as melanoma, head and neck, liver or kidney cancer.

This clone appeared once. The chain has TRBV18 and TRBJ1-1, with no clear D. V shed 0 bases and J shed 0 bases, with 5 bases lying between them. This CDR3 is built from 14 residues. Germline values: CDR1 KGHSH, CDR2 LQKENI. The CDR3 DNA is TGTGCCAGCTCACCACCGGAAATGAACACTGAAGCTTTCTTT. Amino acids: CASSPPEMNTEAFF.

The table lists this clone with a count of one. V and J are TRBV5-5 and TRBJ1-1; the match to TRBD1 covers 9 bases. Germline values: CDR1 SGHKS, CDR2 YYEKEE (reference sequence). V dropped 4 bases and J dropped 1; count of bases not matched to a gene: 5. The CDR3 covers 15 residues. Here the CDR3 reads CASSRLGQGNTEAFF. CDR3 nucleotide sequence: TGTGCCAGCAGCCGCTTGGGACAGGGGAACACTGAAGCTTTCTTT.

The chain combines TRBV29-1 with TRBJ1-1, with TRBD1 identical over 7 bases. J lost 4 bases, V lost 6 bases, and 8 bases had no gene match. CDR3 length equals 13 residues. Per the germline V gene, CDR1 is SQVTM and CDR2 is ANQGSEA. In nucleotides, the CDR3 is TGCAGCGTGGATTGGACAGGCGGCACTGAAGCTTTCTTT. As protein: CSVDWTGGTEAFF.

The CDR3 DNA reads TGTGCCAGCAGCCCCGGGCGACATTCCCAAGAGACCCAGTACTTC. Its protein product is CASSPGRHSQETQYF. The rearrangement uses TRBV7-2 and TRBJ2-5; the D is unclear. In germline, CDR1 is SGHTA, CDR2 FQGNSA. The CDR3 runs to 15 residues. Trimming left V 5 bases short and J 1 base short, with 14 bases between.

This clone was detected a few times. Distinct nucleotide sequences in the sample also encode this CDR3. This chain uses TRBV6-1 with TRBJ1-2; 8 bases are shared with TRBD1. Trimming took 6 bases from V and 2 from J; bases not matched to a gene: 2. Germline CDR1 is MNHNS and CDR2 is SASEGT. The CDR3 is 13 amino acids. The CDR3 reads CASRGQGNYGYTF. DNA for the CDR3: TGTGCCAGCAGAGGACAGGGCAACTATGGCTACACCTTC.

This chain joins TRBV5-6 and TRBJ2-2; tentatively, D is TRBD1 (6 bases). V lost 6 bases and J lost 1, with 10 bases in between. This CDR3 is 14 amino acids long. Germline values: CDR1 SGHDT, CDR2 YYEEEE. The CDR3 nucleotides read TGTGCCAGCACGCAGGACAGGAACACCGGGGAGCTGTTTTTT. This encodes CASTQDRNTGELFF.

The sample holds a few counts of this clone. CDR3 in DNA: TGTGCCAGCAGAACACAGCAGGATTTGTCACCCCTCCACTTT. Translating it yields CASRTQQDLSPLHF. This chain links TRBV6-6 with TRBJ1-6, with D hard to call. Trimming pared 6 bases from V and 10 bases from J, leaving 16 bases between. The CDR3 consists of 14 residues. CDR1 is MNHNY and CDR2 is SVGAGI in the germline V gene (reference sequence).

This clone occurred once. This rearrangement joins TRBV5-6 to TRBJ1-1; 9 bases agree with TRBD1. Per the germline V gene, CDR1 is SGHDT and CDR2 is YYEEEE. J gave up 5 bases and V 4 bases, and 6 bases lay outside the gene matches. The CDR3 sequence is 14 residues long. The CDR3 nucleotides are TGTGCCAGCAGCCCACAGGGGGCTAAGACTGAAGCTTTCTTT. Translation: CASSPQGAKTEAFF.

V gene TRBV14 combines with J gene TRBJ1-1; TRBD1 aligns across 9 bases. Germline CDR1 SGHDN, CDR2 FVKESK. The J segment lost 3 bases and the V segment lost 3 bases, leaving 5 bases of the junction unmatched. The CDR3 is made up of 15 amino acids. CDR3 nucleotide sequence: TGTGCCAGCAGCCATGGGACAGGGTGGTACACTGAAGCTTTCTTT. It is translated as CASSHGTGWYTEAFF.

This chain uses TRBV19 with TRBJ2-5; TRBD2 might be the D (6 bases). The CDR3 length is 15 residues. V shed 5 bases and J shed 4 bases, with 17 bases lying between them. The germline V gene has CDR1 LNHDA and CDR2 SQIVND (reference sequence). CDR3 in DNA: TGTGCCAGTAGTCCGGAGGGACTGAGGGGAGAGACCCAGTACTTC. Translated: CASSPEGLRGETQYF.

The chain is built from TRBV5-5 and TRBJ1-5; TRBD1 matches 7 bases. V lost 3 bases and J lost 2; bases outside the gene matches: 2. Germline V gene data show CDR1 as SGHKS and CDR2 as YYEKEE (reference sequence). The CDR3 sequence is 14 residues long. DNA for the CDR3: TGTGCCAGCAGCTACAGGGGTGGCAATCAGCCCCAGCATTTT. Translating gives CASSYRGGNQPQHF. The full variable domain, in which reference TRBV5-5 and TRBJ1-5 provide the parts outside the CDR3, is DAGVTQSPTHLIKTRGQQVTLRCSPISGHKSVSWYQQVLGQGPQFIFQYYEKEERGRGNFPDRFSARQFPNYSSELNVNALLLGDSALYLCASSYRGGNQPQHFGDGTRLSIL.

The chain is built from TRBV6-1 and TRBJ2-3; 7 bases agree with TRBD2. Trimming at V came to 7 bases and at J to 2 bases, leaving 9 bases not matched to a gene. This CDR3 contains 15 residues. CDR1 is MNHNS, CDR2 SASEGT, per germline. This chain's CDR3 is CASIKEAGYTDTQYF. In DNA form, the CDR3 reads TGTGCCAGCATAAAAGAAGCGGGGTACACAGATACGCAGTATTTT.

The chain links TRBV18 to TRBJ2-1; maybe TRBD1 (6 bases). V lost 3 bases and J 7 bases, leaving 10 bases between the germline ends. This CDR3 is built from 13 residues. CDR1 and CDR2 from the germline V gene are KGHSH and LQKENI. This CDR3 reads CASSPGAANEQFF. The CDR3 DNA sequence: TGTGCCAGCTCACCGGGGGCAGCTAATGAGCAGTTCTTC.